This TCR beta chain was identified during a study of radiation and T cells in renal cell carcinoma. Looking at the study overall: Nephrectomy followed 15 Gy stereotactic body radiation by 4 weeks.

The time point: baseline pretreatment blood. Treatment meaning: 15 Gy SBRT to primary tumor, nephrectomy 4 weeks later. The tumor was a clear cell renal cell carcinoma. Looked up from germline, CDR1 is LNHDA and CDR2 is SQIVND (reference sequence). The CDR3 totals 13 residues. V was cut by 8 bases and J by 9 bases, with 14 bases left in between. In the case of this clone: Its specificity is not known.

Sequenced by immunoSEQ multiplex PCR; TCRdb stores in-frame clones only, minus some. The data show around 160,000 clones, about 87% seen once. General study results and limits: In blood, top tumor clones expanded by 2 weeks, shrinking by 4.

The source of this sequence is a woman aged 70-85 years with renal cell carcinoma. The V and J genes are TRBV19 and TRBJ1-6; maybe TRBD1 (5 bases). Sequenced here: blood, sampled from a patient whose treatment included radiotherapy and nephrectomy. The CDR3 DNA follows: TGTGCCAGTGGGACGGCAGAGGGTTCACCCCTCCACTTT. Residues: CASGTAEGSPLHF.